This TCR beta chain originates from a study of blood T cell repertoires in COVID-19. Study-wide context: Collection of acute and convalescent COVID-19 samples took place in the United States, Italy and Spain. T cells, B-cell-depleted T cells, or PBMCs supplied cDNA or gDNA.

Study processing details: Reference gene primer amplification gave estimated nucleated cell counts. Clones were read by immunoSEQ multiplex PCR, and TCRdb kept only the in-frame ones, dropping some. V and J calls plus clone size are reproduced from that table; the DNA served to infer D and trimming. The sample gives 120,000 or so clones, around nine tenths of which show up once; 0.95% to 1.5% is in the top ten. Looked up from germline, CDR1 is SGHRS and CDR2 is YFSETQ. The CDR3 spans 15 residues. V lost 4 bases to trimming and J lost 5 bases, with 18 bases between them. The receptor's source is a woman older than 75 with acute or convalescent COVID-19. The V call is TRBV5-1, the J call TRBJ1-1, with a possible D match to TRBD1 (5 bases). The sequenced sample consisted of peripheral blood. The CDR3 sequence is CASSPRGLGETEAFF. The CDR3 region has the DNA TGCGCCAGCAGCCCGCGGGGCCTAGGGGAGACTGAAGCTTTCTTT.